The T cell receptor beta chain described here comes from a study of EBV T-cell therapy then PD-1 blockade in nasopharyngeal carcinoma. Stated treatment: AdE1-LMPpoly-expanded autologous EBV-specific T-cell therapy followed by anti-PD-1 nivolumab. This table comes from immunoSEQ multiplex PCR, and its TCRdb copy is limited to in-frame clones, with some not included. The table includes 20,000 or so clones, roughly 83% detected once. Regarding this clone: What it recognizes is unknown.

The germline CDR1 and CDR2 sequences are MGHRA and YSYEKL. The CDR3 length is 16 residues. V was pared by 4 bases and J by 2 bases, with 5 bases of the junction left unmatched. The TCR originated in a man aged 40-49 years with nasopharyngeal carcinoma. Sequencing used CD8+ T cells from blood, obtained at approximately day 31 from a patient whose treatment included autologous EBV-specific T cells and nivolumab. The genes are TRBV4-1 and TRBJ2-2; TRBD1 matches 9 bases. The CDR3 DNA sequence: TGCGCCAGCAGCCCTGCGGACAGGGGAAACACCGGGGAGCTGTTTTTT. This encodes CASSPADRGNTGELFF.